This T cell receptor (beta chain) emerged from a study of metastatic and nonmetastatic thyroid tumors. Study at large: Repertoires from malignant and benign thyroid patients were compared across blood and tumor or nodule tissue. Study-level results: Malignant thyroid tumors reportedly had TCR beta diversity that was significantly higher than in benign nodules, in blood and tumor.

The ends were cut back, 5 bases at V and 4 bases at J, with 15 bases in the middle. Germline values: CDR1 SEHNR, CDR2 FQNEAQ (reference sequence). The CDR3 runs 15 residues. In the original workflow: The study took CDR3 differences across clinicopathological groups and made a distant-metastasis classifier for papillary thyroid cancer from them. TCRdb re-called the PCR reads with MiXCR. TCRdb's processing, not the authors', yielded these V and J calls. The sample records more than 35,000 clones, approximately 13% being singletons. There are many counts of this clone. The antigen is unknown. Among the patients, none had received any treatment before thyroid surgery.

The gene calls are TRBV7-9 and TRBJ2-1, with D perhaps TRBD2 (6 bases). The sequence was collected from a female donor with papillary thyroid cancer or a benign thyroid nodule (not recorded which). Some clones in this sample may be carry-over from other donors' samples. The sample was blood. The CDR3 sequence: CASSPNSGYYNEQFF. In DNA, the CDR3 is TGTGCCAGCAGCCCTAATAGCGGATATTACAATGAGCAGTTCTTC.